Below, 8 T cell receptor beta chains from the same sample are listed, as sequenced in a study of CD8+ T cells in alopecia areata. RNA was isolated and reverse transcribed to cDNA, the sequencing template. Some clones are missing from TCRdb's copy, which holds only in-frame ones; the method was immunoSEQ multiplex PCR. This table holds some 150,000 clones, approximately 53% found once. Source: CD8+ T cells sorted from blood, taken at week 0. These receptor sequences come from a human donor with alopecia areata.

Comments on this clone: The germline gene is not matched at one end of the junction; a read error may be the cause. The sample contains more than one DNA sequence encoding this CDR3. The V call is TRBV29-1, the J call TRBJ2-5; no definite D call. The length of the CDR3 is 10 residues. Looked up from germline, CDR1 is SQVTM and CDR2 is ANQGSEA. The CDR3 DNA follows: TGCAGCGTTGATGGAGAGACCCAATACTTC. Translation: CSVDGETQYF.

This rearrangement joins TRBV5-1 to TRBJ2-7; possible D gene TRBD1, 5 bases. V shed 4 bases and J shed 2 bases, with 13 bases lying between them. Germline CDR1 is SGHRS and CDR2 is YFSETQ. The CDR3 contains 14 residues. CDR3 coding DNA: TGCGCCAGCAGCCCGGCGTTAGGGGCCTACGAGCAGTACTTC. It specifies CASSPALGAYEQYF.

The CDR3 sequence: CASSQDGDNGETQYF. CDR3 coding DNA: TGCGCCAGCAGCCAAGATGGGGATAACGGAGAGACCCAGTACTTC. The chain recombines TRBV4-3 with TRBJ2-5; D is undetermined. This CDR3 has 15 amino acids. Germline loops: CDR1 LGHNA, CDR2 YSLEER. With 0 bases removed from V and 4 bases from J, the gap between germline ends came to 12 bases.

V is TRBV30 and J is TRBJ1-1; tentative D call: TRBD1 (5 bases). The CDR3 has 13 residues. Trimming took 0 bases from V and 7 from J, leaving 12 bases between them. Germline values: CDR1 GTSNPN, CDR2 SVGIG (reference sequence). The CDR3 loop reads CAWSVTPRGEAFF. The CDR3 coding sequence is TGTGCCTGGAGTGTTACCCCGAGGGGTGAAGCTTTCTTT.

This chain connects TRBV15 to TRBJ1-1; D might be TRBD1 (6 bases). Looked up from germline, CDR1 is LNHNV and CDR2 is YYDKDF (reference sequence). The CDR3 has 13 amino acids. Trimming stripped 3 bases from V and 5 bases from J, with 10 bases between. The CDR3 reads CATSSRGATEAFF. CDR3 bases: TGTGCCACCAGCAGTAGGGGGGCAACTGAAGCTTTCTTT.

There are a few counts of this clone. The chain recombines TRBV29-1 with TRBJ1-1; 10 bases are shared with TRBD1. This CDR3 is built from 15 residues. V dropped 1 base and J dropped 5; count of bases not matched to a gene: 7. CDR1 is SQVTM and CDR2 is ANQGSEA in the germline V gene. The CDR3 coding sequence is TGCAGCGTTGAAGGGCAGGACAGGGGGGGAACTGAAGCTTTCTTT. Its translation: CSVEGQDRGGTEAFF.

This rearrangement joins TRBV5-1 to TRBJ2-7; the D gene is possibly TRBD1 (6 bases). Per germline, CDR1 SGHRS and CDR2 YFSETQ. This CDR3 has 14 residues. V lost 3 bases to trimming and J lost 4 bases, with 14 bases between them. The CDR3 region is CASSSGTKGYEQYF. The DNA of the CDR3 is TGCGCCAGCAGCTCCGGGACAAAAGGGTACGAGCAGTACTTC.

This clone has a handful of counts. The chain couples TRBV6-1 to TRBJ1-2; D is unclear. Germline CDR1 reads MNHNS; CDR2 reads SASEGT. Trimming stripped 3 bases from V and 0 bases from J, with 14 bases between. The CDR3 totals 16 residues. CDR3 region: CASSDSWEGSNYGYTF. In DNA, the CDR3 is TGTGCCAGCAGTGATAGTTGGGAAGGGTCTAACTATGGCTACACCTTC.